The clone carrying this T cell receptor beta chain has only a few counts. A single record per CDR3 protein comes from TCRdb applying MiXCR to the 5' RACE reads. The table has about 42,000 distinct CDR3 sequences, roughly 6% seen once; the top ten hold around 7.7%. Germline lookup yields CDR1 SGHRS and CDR2 YFSETQ. V shed 2 bases and J 6 bases; nucleotides not matched to a gene: 5. The CDR3 covers 14 residues. This specimen comes from a study of early T cells in non-severe SARS-CoV-2 infection. Study information: Bulk RNA isolated from unsorted whole blood underwent sequencing; chains were not paired.

The TCR originated in an adult who was a healthcare worker with PCR-confirmed SARS-CoV-2 infection or an uninfected control (not recorded which). J is TRBJ2-7 and V is TRBV5-1; the match to TRBD1 covers 10 bases. This sample comprised whole blood, obtained at baseline. CDR3 nucleotide sequence: TGCGCCAGCAGCTTAGGGACAGGGGCCCCCGAGCAGTACTTC. As protein: CASSLGTGAPEQYF.